These T cell receptor beta chains were read from a single sample in a study of blood T cell repertoires in COVID-19. TCRdb keeps only in-frame clones here, not all; method: immunoSEQ multiplex PCR. The profile shows more than 350,000 clones, around 87% of them singletons. Sequencing used peripheral blood. The receptors here all came from a woman in her twenties or thirties with COVID-19, enrolled during active disease. Both conserved end residues are part of each CDR3. The D gene is left open where the match is weak. Clone size is not always given. Where it is, it says once, few, many or a class for expanded clones.

D gene: .
CDR3 length: 15
J gene: TRBJ2-5
clone size: .
V gene: TRBV24-1
CDR3 protein: CATADRRQAQETQYF
CDR3 DNA: TGTGCCACCGCTGACCGCCGGCAGGCGCAAGAGACCCAGTACTTC

D gene: .
CDR3 length: 13
J gene: TRBJ1-1
clone size: few
V gene: TRBV2
CDR3 protein: CASSVQMNTEAFF
CDR3 DNA: TGTGCCAGCAGTGTCCAAATGAACACTGAAGCTTTCTTT

D gene: .
CDR3 length: 12
J gene: TRBJ2-7
clone size: .
V gene: TRBV28
CDR3 protein: CASSQVTYEQYF
CDR3 DNA: TGTGCCAGCAGTCAGGTAACCTACGAGCAGTACTTC

D gene: TRBD1
CDR3 length: 15
J gene: TRBJ2-5
clone size: once
V gene: TRBV5-1
CDR3 protein: CASSQTGAPRETQYF
CDR3 DNA: TGCGCCAGCAGCCAGACAGGGGCGCCCCGAGAGACCCAGTACTTC

D gene: TRBD1
CDR3 length: 14
J gene: TRBJ1-2
clone size: .
V gene: TRBV28
CDR3 protein: CASRSPGQGFGYTF
CDR3 DNA: TGTGCCAGCAGGTCTCCGGGACAGGGATTTGGCTACACCTTC

D gene: TRBD1
CDR3 length: 13
J gene: TRBJ2-3
clone size: .
V gene: TRBV29-1
CDR3 protein: CSAHGQGPDTQYF
CDR3 DNA: TGCAGCGCCCACGGACAGGGCCCCGATACGCAGTATTTT

D gene: TRBD1
CDR3 length: 15
J gene: TRBJ1-5
clone size: .
V gene: TRBV11-2
CDR3 protein: CASSPTGGGNQPQHF
CDR3 DNA: TGTGCCAGCAGCCCGACAGGGGGTGGCAATCAGCCCCAGCATTTT

D gene: TRBD1
CDR3 length: 14
J gene: TRBJ2-7
clone size: .
V gene: TRBV6-5
CDR3 protein: CASSPGGTSYEQYF
CDR3 DNA: TGTGCCAGCAGTCCAGGGGGTACCTCCTACGAGCAGTACTTC

D gene: TRBD1
CDR3 length: 15
J gene: TRBJ1-6
clone size: .
V gene: TRBV5-4
CDR3 protein: CASSDRDSINSPLHF
CDR3 DNA: TGTGCCAGCAGCGACCGGGACAGCATTAATTCACCCCTCCACTTT

D gene: TRBD2
CDR3 length: 14
J gene: TRBJ2-3
clone size: once
V gene: TRBV9
CDR3 protein: CASSLAGGRDTQYF
CDR3 DNA: TGTGCCAGCAGCCTAGCGGGAGGAAGAGATACGCAGTATTTT

D gene: .
CDR3 length: 12
J gene: TRBJ1-6
clone size: .
V gene: TRBV10-3
CDR3 protein: CAISESGSPLHF
CDR3 DNA: TGTGCCATCAGTGAGTCCGGGTCACCCCTCCACTTT

D gene: TRBD1
CDR3 length: 16
J gene: TRBJ2-6
clone size: .
V gene: TRBV5-1
CDR3 protein: CASSPQGASGANVLTF
CDR3 DNA: TGCGCCAGCAGTCCTCAGGGGGCTAGTGGGGCCAACGTCCTGACTTTC

D gene: .
CDR3 length: 15
J gene: TRBJ2-3
clone size: .
V gene: TRBV4-1
CDR3 protein: CASSQDPPGTDTQYF
CDR3 DNA: TGCGCCAGCAGCCAAGATCCCCCCGGCACAGATACGCAGTATTTT

D gene: TRBD2
CDR3 length: 17
J gene: TRBJ2-5
clone size: .
V gene: TRBV3-1/TRBV3-2
CDR3 protein: CASSHLTSGGTKETQYF
CDR3 DNA: TGTGCCAGCAGCCATCTGACTAGCGGGGGGACAAAAGAGACCCAGTACTTC

D gene: .
CDR3 length: 15
J gene: TRBJ2-7
clone size: once
V gene: TRBV7-6
CDR3 protein: CASSIQQGTSYEQYF
CDR3 DNA: TGTGCCAGCAGCATACAACAGGGTACCTCCTACGAGCAGTACTTC

D gene: .
CDR3 length: 13
J gene: TRBJ2-7
clone size: .
V gene: TRBV12-3/TRBV12-4
CDR3 protein: CASSPTGFDEQYF
CDR3 DNA: TGTGCCAGCAGTCCAACAGGGTTCGACGAGCAGTACTTC

D gene: .
CDR3 length: 15
J gene: TRBJ1-1
clone size: .
V gene: TRBV4-1
CDR3 protein: CASSQVIGREAEAFF
CDR3 DNA: TGCGCCAGCAGCCAAGTAATAGGGAGGGAGGCTGAAGCTTTCTTT

D gene: TRBD1
CDR3 length: 16
J gene: TRBJ2-1
clone size: .
V gene: TRBV7-9
CDR3 protein: CASSYRGTLLVNEQFF
CDR3 DNA: TGTGCCAGCAGTTACAGGGGAACCCTTCTCGTGAATGAGCAGTTCTTC

D gene: .
CDR3 length: 13
J gene: TRBJ2-1
clone size: once
V gene: TRBV30
CDR3 protein: CAWSLRRYNEQFF
CDR3 DNA: TGTGCCTGGAGTCTGAGGCGGTACAATGAGCAGTTCTTC

D gene: .
CDR3 length: 13
J gene: TRBJ1-1
clone size: .
V gene: TRBV2
CDR3 protein: CASRRGLNTEAFF
CDR3 DNA: TGTGCCAGCAGGCGGGGACTGAACACTGAAGCTTTCTTT

D gene: .
CDR3 length: 14
J gene: TRBJ2-3
clone size: .
V gene: TRBV7-2
CDR3 protein: CASSLGLGGDTQYF
CDR3 DNA: TGTGCCAGCAGCTTAGGGCTAGGGGGAGATACGCAGTATTTT

D gene: TRBD2
CDR3 length: 14
J gene: TRBJ2-1
clone size: .
V gene: TRBV4-1
CDR3 protein: CASSQANLAGEQFF
CDR3 DNA: TGCGCCAGCAGCCAAGCAAACTTAGCGGGAGAGCAGTTCTTC

D gene: .
CDR3 length: 16
J gene: TRBJ2-3
clone size: once
V gene: TRBV10-1
CDR3 protein: CASGEGIGGSTDTQYF
CDR3 DNA: TGCGCCAGCGGGGAAGGGATTGGCGGGAGCACAGATACGCAGTATTTT

D gene: .
CDR3 length: 12
J gene: TRBJ2-7
clone size: once
V gene: TRBV10-3
CDR3 protein: CAIRGGRYEQYF
CDR3 DNA: TGTGCCATCAGAGGTGGGCGTTACGAGCAGTACTTC

D gene: .
CDR3 length: 16
J gene: TRBJ2-3
clone size: .
V gene: TRBV7-4
CDR3 protein: CASSPRGPEEADTQYF
CDR3 DNA: TGTGCCAGCAGCCCCCGCGGGCCCGAAGAGGCAGATACGCAGTATTTT

D gene: .
CDR3 length: 12
J gene: TRBJ2-7
clone size: .
V gene: TRBV10-2
CDR3 protein: CASMAGSREQYF
CDR3 DNA: TGCGCCAGCATGGCGGGGTCTCGAGAGCAGTACTTC

D gene: TRBD2
CDR3 length: 16
J gene: TRBJ2-7
clone size: .
V gene: TRBV7-2
CDR3 protein: CASSLRSGRDSYEQYF
CDR3 DNA: TGTGCCAGCAGCTTACGTAGCGGGAGGGACTCCTACGAGCAGTACTTC

D gene: .
CDR3 length: 14
J gene: TRBJ1-1
clone size: .
V gene: TRBV6-4
CDR3 protein: CASSEGGEHGEAFF
CDR3 DNA: TGTGCCAGCAGTGAGGGGGGAGAACATGGTGAAGCTTTCTTT

D gene: TRBD2
CDR3 length: 16
J gene: TRBJ2-5
clone size: .
V gene: TRBV2
CDR3 protein: CASRIMTSGSRATQYF
CDR3 DNA: TGTGCCAGCAGAATCATGACTAGCGGGAGTCGGGCGACCCAGTACTTC

D gene: TRBD1
CDR3 length: 12
J gene: TRBJ1-2
clone size: .
V gene: TRBV29-1
CDR3 protein: CSVDKTGVGYTF
CDR3 DNA: TGCAGCGTTGATAAGACAGGGGTGGGCTACACCTTC

D gene: TRBD1
CDR3 length: 13
J gene: TRBJ1-1
clone size: once
V gene: TRBV30
CDR3 protein: CAWSQGADTEAFF
CDR3 DNA: TGTGCCTGGAGTCAGGGGGCGGACACTGAAGCTTTCTTT

D gene: TRBD2
CDR3 length: 13
J gene: TRBJ2-1
clone size: .
V gene: TRBV27
CDR3 protein: CASTQLAGVEQFF
CDR3 DNA: TGTGCCAGCACCCAGCTAGCGGGAGTGGAGCAGTTCTTC

D gene: .
CDR3 length: 12
J gene: TRBJ1-1
clone size: .
V gene: TRBV3-1/TRBV3-2
CDR3 protein: CASSQLENEAFF
CDR3 DNA: TGTGCCAGCAGCCAGCTGGAGAACGAAGCTTTCTTT

D gene: TRBD2
CDR3 length: 18
J gene: TRBJ2-1
clone size: .
V gene: TRBV5-4
CDR3 protein: CASSHGLAGGRAYNEQFF
CDR3 DNA: TGTGCCAGCAGTCACGGACTAGCGGGAGGCCGCGCCTACAATGAGCAGTTCTTC

D gene: .
CDR3 length: 15
J gene: TRBJ2-3
clone size: .
V gene: TRBV29-1
CDR3 protein: CSVGSRLDITDTQYF
CDR3 DNA: TGCAGCGTTGGATCCCGACTAGACATTACAGATACGCAGTATTTT

D gene: .
CDR3 length: 13
J gene: TRBJ1-1
clone size: .
V gene: TRBV18
CDR3 protein: CASSQTGNTEAFF
CDR3 DNA: TGTGCCAGCTCACAGACGGGGAACACTGAAGCTTTCTTT

D gene: .
CDR3 length: 14
J gene: TRBJ1-5
clone size: .
V gene: TRBV27
CDR3 protein: CASSLTGRGQPQHF
CDR3 DNA: TGTGCCAGCAGCCTCACAGGGAGGGGGCAGCCCCAGCATTTT

D gene: .
CDR3 length: 12
J gene: TRBJ1-4
clone size: few
V gene: TRBV2
CDR3 protein: CASTPGGEKLFF
CDR3 DNA: TGTGCCAGCACCCCCGGGGGGGAAAAACTGTTTTTT

D gene: .
CDR3 length: 12
J gene: TRBJ1-1
clone size: .
V gene: TRBV5-6
CDR3 protein: CASSSKEGHRAF
CDR3 DNA: TGTGCCAGCAGCTCCAAGGAGGGCCACCGGGCGTTT

D gene: .
CDR3 length: 14
J gene: TRBJ1-3
clone size: .
V gene: TRBV24-1
CDR3 protein: CATSDLPGGNTIYF
CDR3 DNA: TGTGCCACCAGTGATTTGCCCGGGGGAAACACCATATATTTT

D gene: .
CDR3 length: 12
J gene: TRBJ2-7
clone size: .
V gene: TRBV12-3/TRBV12-4
CDR3 protein: CASSFSTYEQYF
CDR3 DNA: TGTGCCAGCAGTTTTTCCACCTACGAGCAGTACTTC

D gene: TRBD1
CDR3 length: 14
J gene: TRBJ2-7
clone size: .
V gene: TRBV6-5
CDR3 protein: CASRQGTGSYEQYF
CDR3 DNA: TGTGCCAGCAGGCAAGGGACAGGGAGCTACGAGCAGTACTTC

D gene: TRBD1
CDR3 length: 15
J gene: TRBJ2-2
clone size: .
V gene: TRBV28
CDR3 protein: CASTDRGKNTGELFF
CDR3 DNA: TGTGCCAGCACCGACAGGGGGAAGAACACCGGGGAGCTGTTTTTT

D gene: TRBD2
CDR3 length: 16
J gene: TRBJ2-2
clone size: .
V gene: TRBV19
CDR3 protein: CASSSHSGRYTGELFF
CDR3 DNA: TGTGCCAGTAGTAGTCATAGCGGGAGATACACCGGGGAGCTGTTTTTT

D gene: .
CDR3 length: 14
J gene: TRBJ1-1
clone size: .
V gene: TRBV5-1
CDR3 protein: CASSLSVDGAEAFF
CDR3 DNA: TGCGCCAGCAGCTTGAGTGTGGACGGGGCTGAAGCTTTCTTT

D gene: .
CDR3 length: 16
J gene: TRBJ1-2
clone size: few
V gene: TRBV7-9
CDR3 protein: CASSLGGGVANYGYTF
CDR3 DNA: TGTGCCAGCAGCTTAGGCGGGGGCGTAGCTAACTATGGCTACACCTTC

D gene: TRBD2
CDR3 length: 16
J gene: TRBJ2-6
clone size: .
V gene: TRBV11-1
CDR3 protein: CASSLAGRAGANVLTF
CDR3 DNA: TGTGCCAGCAGCTTGGCCGGGAGGGCTGGGGCCAACGTCCTGACTTTC

D gene: .
CDR3 length: 14
J gene: TRBJ2-6
clone size: .
V gene: TRBV18
CDR3 protein: CASSPGEGANVLTF
CDR3 DNA: TGTGCCAGCTCACCGGGAGAAGGGGCCAACGTCCTGACTTTC

D gene: .
CDR3 length: 13
J gene: TRBJ1-2
clone size: .
V gene: TRBV30
CDR3 protein: CAWSVGIFYGYTF
CDR3 DNA: TGTGCCTGGAGTGTTGGCATTTTCTATGGCTACACCTTC

D gene: TRBD1
CDR3 length: 15
J gene: TRBJ1-3
clone size: .
V gene: TRBV6-6
CDR3 protein: CASSYPTGAGNTIYF
CDR3 DNA: TGTGCCAGCAGTTACCCCACAGGGGCTGGAAACACCATATATTTT

D gene: .
CDR3 length: 13
J gene: TRBJ2-7
clone size: .
V gene: TRBV15
CDR3 protein: CATSRDLRHEQYF
CDR3 DNA: TGTGCCACCAGCAGAGATTTGCGTCACGAGCAGTACTTC

D gene: TRBD2
CDR3 length: 17
J gene: TRBJ2-2
clone size: .
V gene: TRBV4-2
CDR3 protein: CASSQEGREVNTGELFF
CDR3 DNA: TGTGCCAGCAGCCAAGAAGGGAGGGAGGTGAACACCGGGGAGCTGTTTTTT

D gene: TRBD1
CDR3 length: 16
J gene: TRBJ2-3
clone size: .
V gene: TRBV7-9
CDR3 protein: CASSRPGTGGHDTQYF
CDR3 DNA: TGTGCCAGCAGCCGTCCCGGGACAGGGGGCCATGATACGCAGTATTTT

D gene: .
CDR3 length: 13
J gene: TRBJ2-1
clone size: .
V gene: TRBV29-1
CDR3 protein: CSAGTGHFREQFF
CDR3 DNA: TGCAGCGCCGGGACTGGGCATTTTCGCGAGCAGTTCTTC

D gene: .
CDR3 length: 13
J gene: TRBJ2-1
clone size: .
V gene: TRBV7-2
CDR3 protein: CASSLAAYNEQFF
CDR3 DNA: TGTGCCAGCAGCTTAGCAGCATACAATGAGCAGTTCTTC